What follows are 14 T cell receptor beta chains derived from one specimen sequenced in a study of cytomegalovirus exposure and HLA in healthy donors. Profiled with immunoSEQ multiplex PCR; TCRdb holds only in-frame clones, not every one. The sample consists of roughly 250,000 clones, 80% to 90% of them appearing once. The source material was PBMCs. The receptors shown here come from a man aged 18 to 29 in good health and CMV-seronegative.

The chain recombines TRBV19 with TRBJ2-7; 8 positions match TRBD1. V gave up 5 bases and J gave up 7 bases; unmatched junction bases: 13. The CDR3 has 15 residues. Germline-derived CDR1 and CDR2 are LNHDA and SQIVND (reference sequence). The chain's CDR3 is CASSAMDRDFREQYF. The CDR3 DNA reads TGTGCCAGTAGTGCCATGGACAGGGACTTTAGAGAGCAGTACTTC.

V and J are TRBV6-5 and TRBJ2-7; possibly TRBD1 for D (6 bases). V gave up 6 bases and J gave up 2 bases, with 17 bases separating them. CDR3 length: 15 residues. Looked up from germline, CDR1 is MNHEY and CDR2 is SVGAGI. DNA of the CDR3: TGTGCCAGCAGCGTCAGGGGTGGTTCCCCCTACGAGCAGTACTTC. It codes for CASSVRGGSPYEQYF.

A note on this clone: At one of its ends the junction is not consistent with the germline gene, which may arise from a read error. This chain connects TRBV19 to TRBJ1-2; D not certain. The CDR3 is 11 amino acids. The germline gives CDR1 LNHDA, CDR2 SQIVND (reference sequence). The CDR3 sequence: CASSINFGYTF. The CDR3 DNA is TGTGCCAGTAGTATAAACTTTGGCTACACCTTC.

The count of this clone is one. This chain uses TRBV4-3 with TRBJ2-1; unclear D gene. The CDR3 is made up of 14 amino acids. V shed 4 bases and J shed 0 bases, with 7 bases lying between them. Germline-derived CDR1 and CDR2 are LGHNA and YSLEER. The DNA for the CDR3 is TGCGCCAGCAGCCCTTCGAGCTCCTACAATGAGCAGTTCTTC. Translating it yields CASSPSSSYNEQFF.

This rearrangement joins TRBV7-2 to TRBJ2-7; 8 bases match TRBD2. The CDR3 consists of 15 residues. Germline CDR1 SGHTA, CDR2 FQGNSA. V shed 5 bases and J 3 bases; nucleotides not matched to a gene: 9. The CDR3 here is CASSQPGLGGYEQYF. The CDR3 coding sequence is TGTGCCAGCAGCCAACCGGGACTAGGGGGCTACGAGCAGTACTTC.

V gene TRBV5-8 combines with J gene TRBJ1-4, with 7 positions matching TRBD1. This CDR3 region has 17 residues. Looked up from germline, CDR1 is SGHTS and CDR2 is YDEGEE. V shed 4 bases and J 2 bases; nucleotides not matched to a gene: 11. CDR3 protein: CASSRGQAVLTNEKLFF. The CDR3, as DNA: TGTGCCAGCAGCCGTGGACAGGCGGTTCTCACTAATGAAAAACTGTTTTTT.

The chain recombines TRBV28 with TRBJ2-2; 11 bases match TRBD2. The CDR3 covers 16 residues. Trimming took 3 bases from V and 9 from J; bases not matched to a gene: 9. The germline V gene encodes CDR1 MDHEN and CDR2 SYDVKM. The DNA for the CDR3 is TGTGCCAGCAGTTTCCTAGCGGGAGGTTCGTTCTGGGAGCTGTTTTTT. This translates into CASSFLAGGSFWELFF.

The rearrangement uses TRBV10-1 and TRBJ2-5, with D possibly matching TRBD2 (5 bases). V was shortened by 0 bases and J by 5 bases, with 13 bases between the two germline ends. Germline CDR1 is WNHNN and CDR2 is SYGVQD (reference sequence). The CDR3 totals 15 residues. The CDR3 region is CASSESRGLGETQYF. CDR3 bases: TGCGCCAGCAGTGAGTCCAGAGGGCTTGGCGAGACCCAGTACTTC.

The chain carries TRBV30 and TRBJ2-2; the match to TRBD1 covers 8 bases. The CDR3 runs 13 residues. The germline V gene encodes CDR1 GTSNPN and CDR2 SVGIG (reference sequence). Trimming at V came to 8 bases and at J to 6 bases, leaving 8 bases not matched to a gene. The CDR3 region has the DNA TGTGCCAGCCTACAGGGGGACGCCGGGGAGCTGTTTTTT. Residues: CASLQGDAGELFF.

V gene TRBV10-1 combines with J gene TRBJ1-1; TRBD1 agrees at 11 bases. The length of the CDR3 is 13 residues. Germline values: CDR1 WNHNN, CDR2 SYGVQD (reference sequence). J lost 9 bases, V lost 8 bases, and 8 bases had no gene match. This chain's CDR3 is CASGPGTGGKAFF. For the CDR3, the DNA is TGCGCCAGCGGACCCGGGACAGGGGGGAAAGCTTTCTTT.

This clone was seen a few times. The chain has TRBV7-2 and TRBJ1-2; D is possibly TRBD1 (6 bases). Per the germline V gene, CDR1 is SGHTA and CDR2 is FQGNSA. The CDR3 covers 15 residues. Trimming removed 3 bases at V and 5 bases at J, with 16 bases between. The CDR3 here is CASSFTAAGDYGYTF. In nucleotides, the CDR3 is TGTGCCAGCAGCTTTACCGCTGCAGGGGATTATGGCTACACCTTC.

This clone came up a few times. The chain combines TRBV28 with TRBJ1-6; D remains unclear. CDR3 length equals 14 residues. Between the trimmed V and J ends, which lost 6 bases and 7 bases, there was a span of 13 bases. Germline CDR1 reads MDHEN; CDR2 reads SYDVKM. The CDR3 region is CASRPPTGNSPLHF. The CDR3 nucleotides are TGTGCCAGCAGGCCCCCGACCGGGAATTCACCCCTCCACTTT.

This chain connects TRBV11-2 to TRBJ1-1; 7 bases match TRBD1. Germline V gene lookup returns CDR1 SGHAT and CDR2 FQNNGV. V was pared by 6 bases and J by 0 bases, with 10 bases of the junction left unmatched. The CDR3 totals 16 residues. This chain's CDR3 is CASRVTGQSMNTEAFF. The CDR3 coding sequence is TGTGCCAGCAGGGTTACGGGACAGAGTATGAACACTGAAGCTTTCTTT. The full variable domain, rest sourced from reference TRBV11-2 and TRBJ1-1, is EAGVAQSPRYKIIEKRQSVAFWCNPISGHATLYWYQQILGQGPKLLIQFQNNGVVDDSQLPKDRFSAERLKGVDSTLKIQPAKLEDSAVYLCASRVTGQSMNTEAFFGQGTRLTVV.

The genes are TRBV29-1 and TRBJ2-4, with D perhaps matching TRBD2 (5 bases). Germline CDR1 SQVTM, CDR2 ANQGSEA. V was trimmed by 4 bases and J by 5 bases, leaving 6 bases between them. The CDR3 has 11 amino acids. Written as DNA, the CDR3 is TGCAGCGTTGGGGGAGAAAACATTCAGTACTTC. Protein product: CSVGGENIQYF.